Listed below are T cell receptor beta chains from one sample, sequenced in a study of response to subunit inactivated influenza vaccine. TCRdb recomputed calls from the RT-PCR reads with MiXCR, one row per CDR3 protein. The sample holds a few hundred thousand distinct CDR3 sequences, under 8.5% seen once. The material sequenced was PBMCs from blood, taken approximately 25 months after vaccination. The receptors here all came from a man aged 45 to 75 who received an inactivated influenza vaccine. Each CDR3 is given with its conserved first and last residue. A D gene is named only where the DNA matches it firmly. Clone size is not always given. Where it is, it says once, few, many or a class for expanded clones.

d_call j_call v_call clone_size cdr3_aa cdr3_nt
. TRBJ2-7 TRBV6-5 few CASSQTSYEQYF TGTGCCAGCAGCCAAACTAGCTACGAGCAGTACTTC
. TRBJ2-3 TRBV25-1 many CASSDPAGGTDTQYF TGTGCCAGCAGTGACCCAGCAGGGGGCACAGATACGCAGTATTTT
. TRBJ2-6 TRBV27 . CASGGTGFTGANVLTF TGTGCCAGCGGGGGGACTGGATTTACTGGGGCCAACGTCCTGACTTTC
. TRBJ1-2 TRBV12-3/TRBV12-4 . CASSLLGWTQYGYTF TGTGCCAGCAGTTTATTGGGGTGGACCCAATATGGCTACACCTTC
. TRBJ2-5 TRBV7-8 many CASSIRRGSQETQYF TGTGCCAGCAGCATCAGACGGGGGAGCCAAGAGACCCAGTACTTC
. TRBJ2-1 TRBV4-2 few CASSQAGSDNEQFF TGTGCCAGCAGCCAAGCTGGTAGCGACAATGAGCAGTTCTTC
TRBD1 TRBJ2-7 TRBV4-2 . CASSQDGTVNEQYF TGTGCCAGCAGCCAAGACGGGACAGTAAACGAGCAGTACTTC
. TRBJ1-2 TRBV4-2 many CASSQDWSFGYGYTF TGTGCCAGCAGCCAAGATTGGAGTTTTGGCTATGGCTACACCTTC
. TRBJ1-2 TRBV20-1 . CSARDRRQYPWGYTF TGCAGTGCTAGAGATAGACGTCAGTACCCTTGGGGCTACACCTTC
TRBD2 TRBJ2-1 TRBV3-1 few CASSKQTSSSYNEQFF TGTGCCAGCAGCAAGCAGACTAGCAGCTCCTACAATGAGCAGTTCTTC
. TRBJ1-2 TRBV28 many CASRSQGSYGYTF TGTGCCAGCAGATCCCAGGGTAGCTATGGCTACACCTTC
. TRBJ2-4 TRBV6-2/TRBV6-3 . CASSYDRGDIQYF TGTGCCAGCAGTTACGATAGGGGGGACATTCAGTACTTC
. TRBJ2-7 TRBV4-2 . CASSIEGGPSYEQYF TGTGCCAGCAGCATCGAGGGGGGTCCTTCCTACGAGCAGTACTTC
. TRBJ1-2 TRBV7-2 few CASSLEGSSPYGYTF TGTGCCAGCAGCTTAGAGGGCAGCTCGCCCTATGGCTACACCTTC
. TRBJ2-5 TRBV10-3 . CAISELAGNQETQYF TGTGCCATCAGTGAGCTTGCGGGAAACCAAGAGACCCAGTACTTC
. TRBJ2-7 TRBV24-1 medium-sized CATSEAGTYEQYF TGTGCCACCAGTGAGGCCGGTACCTACGAGCAGTACTTC
. TRBJ2-1 TRBV4-2 few CASSWGINEQFF TGTGCCAGCAGCTGGGGAATCAATGAGCAGTTCTTC
TRBD1 TRBJ2-5 TRBV5-1 few CASIEFQGAQETQYF TGCGCCAGCATTGAATTTCAGGGGGCCCAAGAGACCCAGTACTTC
TRBD2 TRBJ2-2 TRBV4-2 . CASSQASGGQTSNTGELFF TGTGCCAGCAGCCAAGCTAGCGGGGGGCAGACCTCGAACACCGGGGAGCTGTTTTTT
TRBD2 TRBJ2-7 TRBV7-8 . CASSLVYSGSYEQYF TGTGCCAGCAGCTTAGTCTATAGCGGGTCCTACGAGCAGTACTTC
TRBD2 TRBJ2-3 TRBV12-3/TRBV12-4 . CASRLGGAGTDTQYF TGTGCCAGCAGACTCGGGGGGGCGGGAACAGATACGCAGTATTTT
TRBD1 TRBJ2-7 TRBV20-1 many CSASGGRGSYEQYF TGCAGTGCTTCAGGGGGCCGGGGTTCCTACGAGCAGTACTTC
. TRBJ2-5 TRBV20-1 . CSATQRVAGKEETQYF TGCAGTGCTACCCAACGAGTAGCAGGGAAGGAAGAGACCCAGTACTTC
. TRBJ2-5 TRBV7-9 few CASSLVGMQETQYF TGTGCCAGCAGCTTAGTTGGGATGCAAGAGACCCAGTACTTC
. TRBJ1-2 TRBV15 . CATSRGTATYGYTF TGTGCCACCAGCAGAGGCACAGCAACCTATGGCTACACCTTC
. TRBJ2-7 TRBV5-4 . CASSLIGRNYEQYF TGTGCCAGCAGCTTGATAGGCCGGAACTACGAGCAGTACTTC
. TRBJ2-5 TRBV5-1 . CASSLQKGKGETQYF TGCGCCAGCAGCTTGCAAAAAGGGAAAGGAGAGACCCAGTACTTC
. TRBJ1-1 TRBV20-1 few CSAVALNTEAFF TGCAGTGCCGTGGCATTGAACACTGAAGCTTTCTTT
. TRBJ2-7 TRBV20-1 few CSASPDSSYEQYF TGCAGTGCTAGCCCAGACAGCTCCTACGAGCAGTACTTC
TRBD1 TRBJ1-5 TRBV5-6 many CASSYRQGNQPQHF TGTGCCAGCAGCTACAGACAGGGAAATCAGCCCCAGCATTTT
. TRBJ2-2 TRBV7-9 many CASTQVQGYGELFF TGTGCCAGCACACAAGTACAGGGATACGGGGAGCTGTTTTTT
. TRBJ1-2 TRBV6-2/TRBV6-3 . CASSYGGYYGYTF TGTGCCAGCAGTTATGGAGGATACTATGGCTACACCTTC
. TRBJ2-5 TRBV6-1 . CASSLLSKQETQYF TGTGCCAGCAGTCTTTTGAGTAAGCAAGAGACCCAGTACTTC
TRBD1 TRBJ1-3 TRBV28 few CASGTGGSGNTIYF TGTGCCAGCGGGACAGGAGGATCTGGAAACACCATATATTTT
. TRBJ2-1 TRBV11-2 many CASSLGPDSYNEQFF TGTGCCAGCAGCCTGGGACCGGATAGCTACAATGAGCAGTTCTTC
TRBD2 TRBJ2-1 TRBV5-1 few CASSGATSGGTYNEQFF TGCGCCAGCTCGGGGGCGACTAGCGGGGGCACCTACAATGAGCAGTTCTTC
. TRBJ2-1 TRBV5-6 . CASSLGLSSSYNEQFF TGTGCCAGCAGCTTGGGGCTTTCCAGCTCCTACAATGAGCAGTTCTTC
. TRBJ1-1 TRBV25-1 . CASSPSAGMNTEAFF TGTGCCAGCAGTCCCTCCGCAGGGATGAACACTGAAGCTTTCTTT
. TRBJ1-1 TRBV7-2 few CASIEGNTEAFF TGTGCCAGCATCGAGGGAAACACTGAAGCTTTCTTT
TRBD1 TRBJ2-1 TRBV28 . CASSGIQGAAYNEQFF TGTGCCAGCAGTGGAATACAGGGGGCTGCCTACAATGAGCAGTTCTTC
TRBD2 TRBJ2-1 TRBV5-1 . CASSATSGSMWAEQFF TGCGCCAGCAGCGCGACTAGCGGGAGTATGTGGGCGGAGCAGTTCTTC